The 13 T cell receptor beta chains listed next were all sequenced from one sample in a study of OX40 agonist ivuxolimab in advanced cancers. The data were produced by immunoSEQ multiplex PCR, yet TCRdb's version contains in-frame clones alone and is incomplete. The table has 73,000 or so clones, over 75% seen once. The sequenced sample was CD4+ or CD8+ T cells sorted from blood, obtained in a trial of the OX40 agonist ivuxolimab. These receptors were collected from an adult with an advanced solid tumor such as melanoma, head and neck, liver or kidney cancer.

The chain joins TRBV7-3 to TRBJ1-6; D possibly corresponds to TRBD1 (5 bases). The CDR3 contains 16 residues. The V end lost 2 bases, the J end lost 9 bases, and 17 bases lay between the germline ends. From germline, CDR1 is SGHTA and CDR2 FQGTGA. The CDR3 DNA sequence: TGTGCCAGCAGCTTATCCCCAGGGTTAAGTGGTTCACCCCTCCACTTT. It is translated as CASSLSPGLSGSPLHF. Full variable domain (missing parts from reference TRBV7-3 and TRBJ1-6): GAGVSQTPSNKVTEKGKYVELRCDPISGHTALYWYRQSLGQGPEFLIYFQGTGAADDSGLPNDRFFAVRPEGSVSTLKIQRTERGDSAVYLCASSLSPGLSGSPLHFGNGTRLTVT.

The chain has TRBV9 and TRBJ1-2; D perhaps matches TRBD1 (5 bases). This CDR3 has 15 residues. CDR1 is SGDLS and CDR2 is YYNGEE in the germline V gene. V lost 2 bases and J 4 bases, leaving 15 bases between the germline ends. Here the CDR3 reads CASSVSGTPVYGYTF. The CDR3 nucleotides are TGTGCCAGCAGCGTTTCCGGGACCCCGGTCTATGGCTACACCTTC.

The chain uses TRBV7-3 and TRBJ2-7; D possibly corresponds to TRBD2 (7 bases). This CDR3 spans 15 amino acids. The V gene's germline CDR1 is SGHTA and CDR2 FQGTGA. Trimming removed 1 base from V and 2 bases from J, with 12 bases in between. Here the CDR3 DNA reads TGTGCCAGCAGCTTAAAACACGGGGGGCCCTACGAGCAGTACTTC. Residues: CASSLKHGGPYEQYF.

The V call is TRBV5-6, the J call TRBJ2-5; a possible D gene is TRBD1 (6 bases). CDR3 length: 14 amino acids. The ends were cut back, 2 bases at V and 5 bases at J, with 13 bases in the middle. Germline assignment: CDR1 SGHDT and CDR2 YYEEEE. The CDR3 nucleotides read TGTGCCAGCAGCTTTAAGGGGGTCGAGGAGACCCAGTACTTC. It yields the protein CASSFKGVEETQYF. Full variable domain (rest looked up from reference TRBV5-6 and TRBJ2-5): DAGVTQSPTHLIKTRGQQVTLRCSPKSGHDTVSWYQQALGQGPQFIFQYYEEEERQRGNFPDRFSGHQFPNYSSELNVNALLLGDSALYLCASSFKGVEETQYFGPGTRLLVL.

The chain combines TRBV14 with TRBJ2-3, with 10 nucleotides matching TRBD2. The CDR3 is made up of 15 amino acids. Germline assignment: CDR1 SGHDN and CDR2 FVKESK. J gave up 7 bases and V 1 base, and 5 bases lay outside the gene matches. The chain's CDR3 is CASSQVAGGLNTQYF. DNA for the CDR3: TGTGCCAGCAGCCAAGTAGCGGGGGGTCTCAATACGCAGTATTTT.

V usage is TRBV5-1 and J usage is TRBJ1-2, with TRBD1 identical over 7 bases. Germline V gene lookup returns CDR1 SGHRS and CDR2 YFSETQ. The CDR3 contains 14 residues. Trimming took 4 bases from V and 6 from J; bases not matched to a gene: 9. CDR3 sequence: CASSGMTGTHGYTF. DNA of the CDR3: TGCGCCAGCAGCGGAATGACAGGGACCCATGGCTACACCTTC.

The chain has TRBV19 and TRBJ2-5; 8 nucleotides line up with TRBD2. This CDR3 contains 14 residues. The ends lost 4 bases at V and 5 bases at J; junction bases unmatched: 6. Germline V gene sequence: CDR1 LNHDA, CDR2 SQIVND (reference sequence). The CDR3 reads CASSTIAGKETQYF. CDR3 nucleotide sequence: TGTGCCAGTAGTACCATAGCGGGGAAGGAGACCCAGTACTTC.

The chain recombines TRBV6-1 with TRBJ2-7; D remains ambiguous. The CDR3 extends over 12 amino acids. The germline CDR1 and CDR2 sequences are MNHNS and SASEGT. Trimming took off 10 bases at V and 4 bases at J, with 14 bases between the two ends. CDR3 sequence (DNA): TGTGCCACCACTGATAGAATTTACGAGCAGTACTTC. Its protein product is CATTDRIYEQYF.

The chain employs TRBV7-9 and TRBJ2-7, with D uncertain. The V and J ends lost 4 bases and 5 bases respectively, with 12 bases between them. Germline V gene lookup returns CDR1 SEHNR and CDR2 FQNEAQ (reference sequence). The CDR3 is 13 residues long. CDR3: CASSSAGLDEQYF. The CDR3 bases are TGTGCCAGCAGCTCTGCAGGCTTGGACGAGCAGTACTTC.

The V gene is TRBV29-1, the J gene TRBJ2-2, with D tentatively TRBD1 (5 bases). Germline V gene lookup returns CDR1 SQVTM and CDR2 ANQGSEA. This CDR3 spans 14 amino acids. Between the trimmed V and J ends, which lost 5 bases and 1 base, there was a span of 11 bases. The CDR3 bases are TGCAGCGTTTTAAGGCAGGGGAACACCGGGGAGCTGTTTTTT. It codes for CSVLRQGNTGELFF.

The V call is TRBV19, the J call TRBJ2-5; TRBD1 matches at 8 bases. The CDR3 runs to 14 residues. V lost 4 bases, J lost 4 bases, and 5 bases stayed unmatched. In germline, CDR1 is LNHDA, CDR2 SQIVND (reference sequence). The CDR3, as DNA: TGTGCCAGTAGTACTAGGACAGGGCCAGAGACCCAGTACTTC. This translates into CASSTRTGPETQYF.

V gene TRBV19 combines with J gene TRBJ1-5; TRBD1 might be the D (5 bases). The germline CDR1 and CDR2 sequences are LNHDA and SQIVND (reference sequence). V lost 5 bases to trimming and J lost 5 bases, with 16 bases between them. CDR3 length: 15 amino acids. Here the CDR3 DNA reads TGTGCCAGTAGTCTCGGCCCAACAGGTCATCAGCCCCAGCATTTT. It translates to CASSLGPTGHQPQHF.

CDR3 residues: CASSVEVTSNYGYTF. The CDR3 DNA sequence: TGTGCCAGCAGCGTAGAGGTCACCTCTAACTATGGCTACACCTTC. This chain uses TRBV9 with TRBJ1-2; D unresolved. This CDR3 has 15 amino acids. Trimming shortened V by 0 bases and J by 0 bases, and 9 bases separated the two germline ends. Germline CDR1 and CDR2: SGDLS and YYNGEE. The variable domain in full, with the rest retrieved from reference TRBV9 and TRBJ1-2, is DSGVTQTPKHLITATGQRVTLRCSPRSGDLSVYWYQQSLDQGLQFLIQYYNGEERAKGNILERFSAQQFPDLHSELNLSSLELGDSALYFCASSVEVTSNYGYTFGSGTRLTVV.